These 5 T cell receptor beta chains originate from one sample sequenced in a study of PD-L1 blockade in urothelial cancer. This sample's time point: pretreatment peripheral blood. Sequencing was performed with immunoSEQ multiplex PCR; in TCRdb, only in-frame clones are kept and a portion is missing. The data show approximately 50,000 clones, around four fifths seen once. The sequences come from PBMCs, collected around atezolizumab (anti-PD-L1) treatment. Receptor source: a man aged 50 to 60 with urothelial cancer.

This chain uses TRBV7-6 with TRBJ1-2, with D possibly matching TRBD1 (6 bases). Germline lookup yields CDR1 SGHVS and CDR2 FNYEAQ. CDR3 size: 14 residues. Trimming took off 4 bases at V and 2 bases at J, with 11 bases between the two ends. CDR3 sequence: CASSSGTGNYGYTF. Here the CDR3 DNA reads TGTGCCAGCAGCTCCGGAACAGGGAACTATGGCTACACCTTC.

The chain recombines TRBV18 with TRBJ2-1, with 9 bases aligning to TRBD2. The CDR3 is 16 residues long. Germline CDR1 KGHSH, CDR2 LQKENI. The V segment lost 3 bases and the J segment 7 bases; nucleotides outside the gene matches: 10. Written as DNA, the CDR3 is TGTGCCAGCTCACCCACGCTAGCGGGGAGCCTTAATGAGCAGTTCTTC. It is translated as CASSPTLAGSLNEQFF. The full variable domain, completed using reference TRBV18 and TRBJ2-1, is NAGVMQNPRHLVRRRGQEARLRCSPMKGHSHVYWYRQLPEEGLKFMVYLQKENIIDESGMPKERFSAEFPKEGPSILRIQQVVRGDSAAYFCASSPTLAGSLNEQFFGPGTRLTVL.

The chain recombines TRBV27 with TRBJ2-3, with TRBD1 identical over 11 bases. CDR1 is MNHEY and CDR2 is SMNVEV in the germline V gene (reference sequence). CDR3 length equals 18 residues. The trim removed 5 bases at V and 6 bases at J, leaving 16 bases unmatched. The CDR3 DNA reads as TGTGCCAGCAGTCCCACCACCCCCGGGACAGGGGGACCGGATACGCAGTATTTT. Translation gives CASSPTTPGTGGPDTQYF.

This clone was detected once. This chain connects TRBV5-1 to TRBJ2-2, with 7 bases identical to TRBD1. CDR3 length equals 16 residues. Germline values: CDR1 SGHRS, CDR2 YFSETQ. The junction had 6 bases not matched to a gene; V was cut back by 4 bases and J by 0 bases. This CDR3 is CASSIRDRTNTGELFF. DNA for the CDR3: TGCGCCAGCAGCATACGGGACAGAACGAACACCGGGGAGCTGTTTTTT.

This rearrangement joins TRBV7-6 to TRBJ2-2; 7 bases are a match to TRBD2. Germline CDR1 is SGHVS and CDR2 is FNYEAQ. CDR3 length equals 16 residues. The ends lost 8 bases at V and 4 bases at J; junction bases unmatched: 13. Here the CDR3 DNA reads TGTGCCAGCGGGGAGCAAACGGGGGGTACCACCGGGGAGCTGTTTTTT. Its translation: CASGEQTGGTTGELFF.